A single sample is the source of the 26 T cell receptor beta chains below, sequenced in a study of breast tumors, draining lymph nodes, adjacent tissues. TCRdb independently ran MiXCR on the multiplex PCR reads; one entry per CDR3 protein. The sample has some 120,000 distinct CDR3 sequences, 21% seen once; the top ten hold about 2.2%. Axillary draining lymph nodes of breast cancer patients supplied the node samples. The sample taken for sequencing was axillary lymph node tissue. Every receptor here comes from a female donor with breast cancer. Some clones in this sample may be carry-over from other donors' samples.

The table lists this clonotype with many counts. The chain combines TRBV5-8 with TRBJ2-5, with a possible D match to TRBD2 (7 bases). V was cut by 6 bases and J by 2 bases, with 17 bases left in between. The CDR3 runs to 15 residues. Per germline, CDR1 SGHTS and CDR2 YDEGEE. CDR3 protein: CASTTGASGQETQYF. The CDR3 DNA reads TGTGCCAGCACCACGGGGGCTAGCGGACAAGAGACCCAGTACTTC.

This clonotype was seen ten or more times. CDR3 amino acids: CASSPTGDGNQPQHF. The CDR3 coding sequence is TGTGCCAGCAGCCCGACAGGGGATGGCAATCAGCCCCAGCATTTT. V usage is TRBV7-3 and J usage is TRBJ1-5, with 8 bases that match TRBD1. After removal of 5 bases from V and 2 bases from J, the junction contained 5 bases not matched to a gene. The CDR3 consists of 15 residues. Germline assignment: CDR1 SGHTA and CDR2 FQGTGA.

This clonotype was seen many times. The CDR3 loop reads CASSTSPDTQYF. DNA of the CDR3: TGTGCCAGCAGTACTAGCCCAGATACGCAGTATTTT. The chain has TRBV27 and TRBJ2-3, with TRBD2 as a possible D gene (6 bases). This CDR3 is 12 amino acids long. The germline V gene has CDR1 MNHEY and CDR2 SMNVEV (reference sequence). V was cut by 5 bases and J by 4 bases, with 7 bases left in between.

There are many counts of this clonotype. The V gene is TRBV2, the J gene TRBJ1-2, with 8 bases that match TRBD1. V lost 7 bases, J lost 3 bases, and 4 bases stayed unmatched. Germline-derived CDR1 and CDR2 are SNHLY and FYNNEI. The CDR3 has 13 residues. CDR3 sequence (DNA): TGTGCCAGCAACCCGACAGGGGACTATGGCTACACCTTC. Encoded protein: CASNPTGDYGYTF.

This clonotype was counted ten times or more. This chain connects TRBV12-3 or TRBV12-4 to TRBJ2-3; a possible D gene is TRBD1 (5 bases). V dropped 0 bases and J dropped 1 base, with 11 bases sitting between them. This CDR3 contains 16 residues. This CDR3 reads CASSLAGRAGTDTQYF. As DNA, the CDR3 is TGTGCCAGCAGTTTAGCGGGCAGGGCCGGCACAGATACGCAGTATTTT.

This clonotype turned up a few times. The V and J genes are TRBV27 and TRBJ1-5; TRBD1 might be the D (5 bases). The germline V gene has CDR1 MNHEY and CDR2 SMNVEV (reference sequence). The CDR3 loop spans 12 amino acids. Trimming shortened V by 3 bases and J by 9 bases, and 9 bases separated the two germline ends. Here the CDR3 DNA reads TGTGCCAGCAGTTTGGGACCGGGGCCCCAGCATTTT. It encodes CASSLGPGPQHF.

On this clonotype itself: This could be a read error, since a much larger clone is one nucleotide away. This rearrangement joins TRBV5-4 to TRBJ1-2; D gene unclear. Germline V gene sequence: CDR1 SGHNT, CDR2 YYREEE (reference sequence). V shed 4 bases and J shed 1 base, with 11 bases lying between them. The CDR3 covers 14 residues. The CDR3 loop is CASSLGRDNYGYTF. The CDR3 DNA sequence: TGTGCCAGCAGCCTCGGTAGGGATAACTATGGCTACACCTTC.

This clonotype has ten or more counts. The rearrangement joins TRBV5-6 to TRBJ1-2, with no clear D. Germline V gene data show CDR1 as SGHDT and CDR2 as YYEEEE. The ends were cut back, 4 bases at V and 4 bases at J, with 14 bases in the middle. The CDR3 is made up of 14 amino acids. The CDR3 nucleotides are TGTGCCAGCAGCCCAAGGACGGTACCCTATGGCTACACCTTC. Encoded protein: CASSPRTVPYGYTF.

This clonotype was recorded many times. This rearrangement joins TRBV7-3 to TRBJ2-3; D not certain. Trimming stripped 4 bases from V and 6 bases from J, with 11 bases between. The CDR3 covers 13 residues. Per germline, CDR1 SGHTA and CDR2 FQGTGA. CDR3 amino acids: CASSSPGSDTQYF. CDR3 sequence (DNA): TGTGCCAGCAGCTCGCCCGGGTCGGATACGCAGTATTTT.

This clonotype was seen ten or more times. V is TRBV6-5 and J is TRBJ2-7; TRBD1 matches at 9 bases. There are 14 residues in the CDR3. The ends lost 2 bases at V and 7 bases at J; junction bases unmatched: 6. From germline, CDR1 is MNHEY and CDR2 SVGAGI. CDR3 nucleotides: TGTGCCAGCAGTTACGTACAGGGGGCGAGGGAGCAGTACTTC. This codes for CASSYVQGAREQYF.

This clonotype appeared a single time. The CDR3 sequence is CASSNMGGSNIQYF. CDR3 sequence (DNA): TGTGCCAGCAGCAACATGGGAGGGTCGAACATTCAGTACTTC. The chain has TRBV28 and TRBJ2-4, with TRBD2 matching 7 bases. Per the germline V gene, CDR1 is MDHEN and CDR2 is SYDVKM. CDR3 length equals 14 residues. The trim removed 6 bases at V and 7 bases at J, leaving 9 bases unmatched.

This clonotype was counted ten times or more. The chain employs TRBV5-5 and TRBJ2-7; D is uncertain. Germline CDR1 is SGHKS and CDR2 is YYEKEE (reference sequence). The germline V and J ends were trimmed by 5 bases and 6 bases, with 15 bases remaining between them. The CDR3 length is 13 residues. The CDR3 sequence is CASSKGSGSEQYF. CDR3 bases: TGTGCCAGCAGTAAAGGGTCAGGCAGCGAGCAGTACTTC.

Ten or more counts support this clonotype. This chain links TRBV4-2 with TRBJ2-7; tentatively, D is TRBD1 (6 bases). Looked up from germline, CDR1 is LGHNA and CDR2 is YNFKEQ. Trimming left V 5 bases short and J 0 bases short, with 14 bases between. This CDR3 is 15 amino acids long. The CDR3 protein is CASSYIRDNSYEQYF. As DNA, the CDR3 is TGTGCCAGCAGCTACATCCGGGACAACTCCTACGAGCAGTACTTC.

Concerning this clonotype itself: The junction and the germline gene differ at one end; a read error may be behind it. V gene TRBV6-1 combines with J gene TRBJ2-3; TRBD1 agrees at 8 bases. The CDR3 spans 14 residues. Germline CDR1 reads MNHNS; CDR2 reads SASEGT. The CDR3 DNA is TGTGCCAGCAGTGAATCCAGGGGGACAGGTACGCAGTATTTT. This sequence encodes CASSESRGTGTQYF.

To note about this clonotype: The junction does not match germline at one end; this may be a read error. The rearrangement uses TRBV19 and TRBJ1-4; TRBD1 agrees at 7 bases. From germline, CDR1 is LNHDA and CDR2 SQIVND (reference sequence). The CDR3 runs to 15 residues. CDR3 protein: CASRGGETGKERLFF. CDR3 DNA sequence: TGTGCCAGTCGAGGTGGGGAGACAGGGAAAGAAAGACTGTTTTTT.

Many counts were recorded for this clonotype. J is TRBJ1-6 and V is TRBV7-6, with D perhaps matching TRBD1 (5 bases). Per the germline V gene, CDR1 is SGHVS and CDR2 is FNYEAQ. This CDR3 spans 16 amino acids. Trimming stripped 0 bases from V and 7 bases from J, with 13 bases between. The CDR3 loop reads CASSLAPQGQNSPLHF. In nucleotides, the CDR3 is TGTGCCAGCAGCTTAGCCCCCCAGGGTCAAAATTCACCCCTCCACTTT.

This clonotype came up a few times. V is TRBV27 and J is TRBJ1-4; 9 bases align to TRBD1. Germline CDR1 reads MNHEY; CDR2 reads SMNVEV (reference sequence). CDR3 size: 14 residues. The ends lost 2 bases at V and 10 bases at J; junction bases unmatched: 5. The CDR3 coding sequence is TGTGCCAGCAGTTTAGGACAGGGGTATGGAAAACTGTTTTTT. It is translated as CASSLGQGYGKLFF.

This clonotype was seen at least ten times. The V and J genes are TRBV6-5 and TRBJ2-7; 7 bases line up with TRBD1. CDR3 length equals 16 residues. CDR1 and CDR2 (germline): MNHEY, SVGAGI. The trim removed 6 bases at V and 3 bases at J, leaving 14 bases unmatched. The DNA of the CDR3 is TGTGCCAGCAGCATCAACGGACAGGTGCTAGACTACGAGCAGTACTTC. This codes for CASSINGQVLDYEQYF.

This clonotype was recorded at least ten times. The chain combines TRBV6-1 with TRBJ1-6; D gene uncertain. CDR1 and CDR2 from the germline V gene are MNHNS and SASEGT. V lost 7 bases and J 5 bases, leaving 15 bases between the germline ends. The CDR3 extends over 15 amino acids. The CDR3 DNA reads TGTGCCAGCACCGCTCGGGGAGAAAATAATTCACCCCTCCACTTT. Its protein product is CASTARGENNSPLHF.

At least ten counts were recorded for this clonotype. The chain has TRBV11-3 and TRBJ2-1; perhaps TRBD1 as D (5 bases). The CDR3 spans 12 residues. V lost 5 bases and J 4 bases, leaving 6 bases between the germline ends. CDR1 and CDR2 (germline): SGHNT, YENEEA. As DNA, the CDR3 is TGTGCCAGCAGCGACAGTTACAATGAGCAGTTCTTC. Translating it yields CASSDSYNEQFF. Full variable domain (remainder filled in from reference TRBV11-3 and TRBJ2-1): EAGVVQSPRYKIIEKKQPVAFWCNPISGHNTLYWYLQNLGQGPELLIRYENEEAVDDSQLPKDRFSAERLKGVDSTLKIQPAELGDSAVYLCASSDSYNEQFFGPGTRLTVL.

The table lists this clonotype with many counts. V and J are TRBV5-6 and TRBJ1-2; D unresolved. The germline gives CDR1 SGHDT, CDR2 YYEEEE. The CDR3 loop spans 15 amino acids. Between the trimmed V and J ends, which lost 2 bases and 4 bases, there was a span of 15 bases. The CDR3: CASSFSPGGIYGYTF. In nucleotides, the CDR3 is TGTGCCAGCAGCTTTTCCCCGGGCGGCATCTATGGCTACACCTTC. The variable domain in full, completed from reference TRBV5-6 and TRBJ1-2, reads DAGVTQSPTHLIKTRGQQVTLRCSPKSGHDTVSWYQQALGQGPQFIFQYYEEEERQRGNFPDRFSGHQFPNYSSELNVNALLLGDSALYLCASSFSPGGIYGYTFGSGTRLTVV.

Ten or more counts support this clonotype. The chain recombines TRBV5-8 with TRBJ1-5; perhaps TRBD1 as D (5 bases). Trimming left V 3 bases short and J 2 bases short, with 9 bases between. The germline V gene has CDR1 SGHTS and CDR2 YDEGEE. CDR3 length: 14 amino acids. As DNA, the CDR3 is TGTGCCAGCAGCTGGAGGGACGGCAATCAGCCCCAGCATTTT. Encoded protein: CASSWRDGNQPQHF.

The sample holds many counts of this clonotype. The J gene is TRBJ2-2, the V gene TRBV20-1; 8 nucleotides agree with TRBD2. The length of the CDR3 is 15 residues. The V gene end was trimmed by 0 bases and the J gene end by 7 bases; junction bases not matched to a gene: 7. The germline gives CDR1 DFQATT, CDR2 SNEGSKA (reference sequence). CDR3 sequence reads: CSARDLFREGGELFF. In DNA, the CDR3 is TGCAGTGCTAGAGATCTGTTCCGGGAGGGCGGGGAGCTGTTTTTT.

This clonotype showed up just once. A read error may be the cause here, since a much bigger clone is one base away. The chain links TRBV7-9 to TRBJ2-1; D gene uncertain. The CDR3 runs to 12 residues. Germline CDR1 is SEHNR and CDR2 is FQNEAQ (reference sequence). Trimming removed 5 bases at V and 12 bases at J, with 14 bases between. The CDR3 spells CASSPTVYGQFF. In DNA, the CDR3 is TGTGCCAGCAGCCCCACCGTCTATGGGCAGTTCTTC.

V and J are TRBV18 and TRBJ1-4; D not resolved. Germline-derived CDR1 and CDR2 are KGHSH and LQKENI. The V gene lost 3 bases and the J gene lost 7 bases, with 12 bases spanning the gap. This CDR3 region has 14 residues. In DNA, the CDR3 is TGTGCCAGCTCACCCGCACGGCGGAGTGAAAAACTGTTTTTT. This encodes CASSPARRSEKLFF. The full variable domain, in which reference TRBV18 and TRBJ1-4 provide the parts outside the CDR3, is NAGVMQNPRHLVRRRGQEARLRCSPMKGHSHVYWYRQLPEEGLKFMVYLQKENIIDESGMPKERFSAEFPKEGPSILRIQQVVRGDSAAYFCASSPARRSEKLFFGSGTQLSVL.

This clonotype occurred many times. This chain joins TRBV24-1 and TRBJ1-3; D is ambiguous. This CDR3 comprises 19 residues. Germline CDR1 KGHDR, CDR2 SFDVKD. V lost 11 bases to trimming and J lost 2 bases, with 30 bases between them. CDR3 region: CANFRPGGNWSGPGNTIYF. The CDR3, as DNA: TGTGCCAACTTTCGCCCGGGAGGAAACTGGTCGGGCCCTGGAAACACCATATATTTT.